A single sample gave rise to the 28 T cell receptor beta chains below, sequenced in a study of blood T cell repertoires in COVID-19. Method: immunoSEQ multiplex PCR; TCRdb's copy keeps in-frame clones and lacks some. The repertoire includes about 120,000 clones, approximately 82% of them detected once, and 3.8% sits in the top ten. Sequences were obtained from peripheral blood. All receptors derive from a woman in her fifties or sixties with acute or convalescent COVID-19.

The V and J genes are TRBV18 and TRBJ1-6; TRBD1 matches 7 bases. V lost 0 bases and J lost 6; bases outside the gene matches: 2. Germline CDR1 KGHSH, CDR2 LQKENI. The CDR3 has 15 amino acids. The CDR3 DNA sequence: TGTGCCAGCTCACCACCGGGACAGACTAATTCACCCCTCCACTTT. Translation gives CASSPPGQTNSPLHF.

The chain joins TRBV5-1 to TRBJ2-3, with D tentatively TRBD1 (6 bases). Germline assignment: CDR1 SGHRS and CDR2 YFSETQ. Deletions cut 4 bases from V and 5 bases from J, with 14 bases between. This CDR3 has 14 residues. In DNA form, the CDR3 reads TGCGCCAGCAGCCTTATAAACAGGGTAGATACGCAGTATTTT. Its protein is CASSLINRVDTQYF.

This clone was counted a few times. An end of the junction does not agree with germline; a read error may underlie this. This chain joins TRBV7-7 and TRBJ2-1; 10 bases are a match to TRBD2. The CDR3 is 15 amino acids. CDR1 is SSHAT and CDR2 is FNYEAQ in the germline V gene (reference sequence). The DNA for the CDR3 is TGTGCTAGCAGCCCCGGGACTAGCGACTACAATGAGCAGTTCTTC. The encoded protein is CASSPGTSDYNEQFF.

A few counts support this clone. This rearrangement joins TRBV6-7 to TRBJ2-1; 11 bases line up with TRBD2. TRBV6-7 is marked as an open reading frame, function uncertain. The CDR3 consists of 16 residues. J lost 6 bases, V lost 4 bases, and 8 bases had no gene match. CDR3 bases: TGTGCCAGCAGTTTCTTAATAGCGGGAGGGAGCAATGAGCAGTTCTTC. Translated: CASSFLIAGGSNEQFF.

This chain links TRBV24-1 with TRBJ2-1, with 14 bases that match TRBD2. With 5 bases clipped from V and 0 bases from J, the junction kept 5 bases outside the gene matches. This CDR3 has 18 residues. CDR1 KGHDR and CDR2 SFDVKD come from the germline V gene. The chain's CDR3 is CATSGRTSGRSSYNEQFF. The DNA of the CDR3 is TGTGCCACCAGTGGACGGACTAGCGGGAGGAGCTCCTACAATGAGCAGTTCTTC.

This clone has only a few counts. The chain employs TRBV11-2 and TRBJ2-7, with 8 bases matching TRBD1. CDR1 is SGHAT, CDR2 FQNNGV, per germline. The junction had 7 bases not matched to a gene; V was cut back by 0 bases and J by 6 bases. The CDR3 runs to 15 residues. The CDR3 region is CASSLEPGQVAEQYF. In DNA, the CDR3 is TGTGCCAGCAGCTTAGAGCCGGGACAGGTGGCCGAGCAGTACTTC.

Written as DNA, the CDR3 is TGTGCCAGCAGTTCCCTTCAGGGAGGGGTGGAGACCCAGTACTTC. Residues: CASSSLQGGVETQYF. V gene TRBV6-6 combines with J gene TRBJ2-5; 7 bases match TRBD2. Per germline, CDR1 MNHNY and CDR2 SVGAGI (reference sequence). This CDR3 contains 15 residues. Trimming removed 4 bases from V and 5 bases from J; junction bases left unmatched: 10.

This rearrangement joins TRBV3-1 (or the pseudogene TRBV3-2) to TRBJ1-2; weak D call: TRBD1 (6 bases). The germline V and J ends were trimmed by 4 bases and 6 bases, with 12 bases remaining between them. Germline V gene lookup returns CDR1 LGHDT and CDR2 YNNKEL (reference sequence). The CDR3 covers 13 residues. CDR3 region: CASSRPGHNGYTF. The DNA of the CDR3 is TGTGCCAGCAGCCGCCCGGGACACAATGGCTACACCTTC.

J is TRBJ2-1 and V is TRBV5-1; 9 nucleotides line up with TRBD1. Germline CDR1 is SGHRS and CDR2 is YFSETQ. Trimming at V came to 5 bases and at J to 5 bases, leaving 8 bases not matched to a gene. The length of the CDR3 is 15 residues. CDR3 nucleotide sequence: TGCGCCAGCAGTAAGGCCGGGACAGGGAACAATGAGCAGTTCTTC. It specifies CASSKAGTGNNEQFF.

Turning to this clone: The junction and the germline gene differ at one end; a read error may be behind it. The V and J genes are TRBV7-7 and TRBJ2-3, with 8 bases identical to TRBD1. The length of the CDR3 is 15 residues. The germline V gene encodes CDR1 SSHAT and CDR2 FNYEAQ (reference sequence). The DNA for the CDR3 is TGTGCTAGCAGCCCGACAGGGGTTAGCACAGATACGCAGTATTTT. This gives the protein CASSPTGVSTDTQYF.

The rearrangement uses TRBV6-4 and TRBJ2-7, with D possibly TRBD1 on 6 matching bases. Looked up from germline, CDR1 is MRHNA and CDR2 is SNTAGT. Trimming cost V 5 bases and J 5 bases, with 13 bases left between them. CDR3 length: 13 residues. CDR3 nucleotide sequence: TGTGCCAGCAGTCGGACAGCGGCACACGAGCAGTACTTC. Protein: CASSRTAAHEQYF.

The J gene is TRBJ1-3, the V gene TRBV10-3; D not certain. The ends were cut back, 3 bases at V and 0 bases at J, with 6 bases in the middle. This CDR3 contains 14 residues. Germline CDR1 reads ENHRY; CDR2 reads SYGVKD. CDR3 nucleotide sequence: TGTGCCATCAGTGACACTAACTCTGGAAACACCATATATTTT. Its translation is CAISDTNSGNTIYF.

V is TRBV5-1 and J is TRBJ2-1; 9 bases match TRBD1. From germline, CDR1 is SGHRS and CDR2 YFSETQ. This CDR3 has 16 amino acids. J gave up 7 bases and V 4 bases, and 12 bases lay outside the gene matches. The CDR3 region is CASSLKTGTGWNEQFF. Written as DNA, the CDR3 is TGCGCCAGCAGCCTCAAAACCGGGACAGGGTGGAATGAGCAGTTCTTC.

The chain carries TRBV7-3 and TRBJ2-2; 8 bases agree with TRBD1. The CDR3 extends over 13 amino acids. Per germline, CDR1 SGHTA and CDR2 FQGTGA. V lost 11 bases to trimming and J lost 2 bases; unmatched junction nucleotides: 4. The DNA of the CDR3 is TGTGCCGTAGGACAGGGAAACACCGGGGAGCTGTTTTTT. It yields the protein CAVGQGNTGELFF.

The chain combines TRBV24-1 with TRBJ2-1; TRBD2 matches 13 bases. This CDR3 is 17 amino acids long. Trimming took 4 bases from V and 8 from J; bases not matched to a gene: 10. Germline V lookup: CDR1 KGHDR, CDR2 SFDVKD. CDR3 coding DNA: TGTGCCACCAGTGACCGCCCACTAGCGGGAGGGACGGATGAGCAGTTCTTC. Protein: CATSDRPLAGGTDEQFF.

The chain couples TRBV5-1 to TRBJ2-3; D not resolved. From germline, CDR1 is SGHRS and CDR2 YFSETQ. The CDR3 loop spans 15 amino acids. Trimming took 0 bases from V and 2 from J, leaving 10 bases between them. CDR3 sequence reads: CASSLGGWVTDTQYF. CDR3 nucleotides: TGCGCCAGCAGCTTGGGCGGTTGGGTCACAGATACGCAGTATTTT.

The chain employs TRBV28 and TRBJ1-1; perhaps TRBD1 as D (5 bases). In germline, CDR1 is MDHEN, CDR2 SYDVKM. This CDR3 is built from 13 residues. V was cut by 6 bases and J by 3 bases, with 11 bases left in between. The DNA of the CDR3 is TGTGCCAGCAGGGGACTGGGGTACACTGAAGCTTTCTTT. Translated: CASRGLGYTEAFF.

The rearrangement uses TRBV6-5 and TRBJ2-7, with a tentative D call TRBD1 (6 bases). The CDR3 has 14 residues. V lost 7 bases, J lost 7 bases, and 20 bases lay in between. Germline V gene data show CDR1 as MNHEY and CDR2 as SVGAGI. CDR3 DNA: TGTGCCAGCAAGGTTACATTGGCCCAGGGGGAGCAGTACTTC. Residues: CASKVTLAQGEQYF.

This chain connects TRBV3-1 (or the pseudogene TRBV3-2) to TRBJ2-1, with 10 positions matching TRBD2. This CDR3 contains 15 residues. V lost 2 bases to trimming and J lost 2 bases; unmatched junction nucleotides: 0. Looked up from germline, CDR1 is LGHDT and CDR2 is YNNKEL (reference sequence). This chain's CDR3 is CASSQLAGAYNEQFF. CDR3 bases: TGTGCCAGCAGCCAACTAGCGGGAGCCTACAATGAGCAGTTCTTC.

This clone was picked up one time. V and J are TRBV12-3 or TRBV12-4 and TRBJ2-7; the D gene is possibly TRBD2 (5 bases). Trimming took 3 bases from V and 2 from J, leaving 8 bases between them. The CDR3 consists of 13 residues. CDR3 in amino acids: CASSFLGAYEQYF. DNA for the CDR3: TGTGCCAGCAGTTTCCTCGGGGCCTACGAGCAGTACTTC.

This sequence joins TRBV10-3 and TRBJ2-3, with 9 bases that match TRBD2. CDR1 ENHRY and CDR2 SYGVKD come from the germline V gene. The CDR3 runs to 14 residues. After removal of 3 bases from V and 7 bases from J, the junction contained 5 bases not matched to a gene. As DNA, the CDR3 is TGTGCCATCAGTGAAGCGGGGGGTTCCTATACGCAGTATTTT. Protein sequence: CAISEAGGSYTQYF.

This sequence joins TRBV2 and TRBJ1-5; the match to TRBD1 covers 7 bases. This CDR3 has 13 amino acids. The germline gives CDR1 SNHLY, CDR2 FYNNEI. Losses at the gene ends were 6 bases for V and 4 bases for J; bases not matched to a gene: 3. CDR3: CASRGQLNQPQHF. The CDR3 DNA follows: TGTGCCAGCAGGGGACAGCTAAATCAGCCCCAGCATTTT.

CDR3 region: CASSLGSYTDTQYF. The DNA for the CDR3 is TGTGCCAGCAGCTTGGGCAGTTACACAGATACGCAGTATTTT. This chain joins TRBV11-2 and TRBJ2-3, with D unresolved. The CDR3 is 14 amino acids. Germline V gives CDR1 SGHAT, CDR2 FQNNGV. Trimming removed 3 bases at V and 2 bases at J, with 9 bases between.

The rearrangement joins TRBV29-1 to TRBJ1-2, with 10 bases that match TRBD1. This CDR3 is 13 amino acids long. Germline V gene data show CDR1 as SQVTM and CDR2 as ANQGSEA. J gave up 3 bases and V 7 bases, and 5 bases lay outside the gene matches. The CDR3 DNA follows: TGCAGCGCGCGGGACAGGGGCGACTATGGCTACACCTTC. This sequence encodes CSARDRGDYGYTF.

This chain connects TRBV2 to TRBJ2-5, with 9 bases identical to TRBD2. The CDR3 sequence is 14 residues long. Germline-derived CDR1 and CDR2 are SNHLY and FYNNEI. Trimming at V came to 9 bases and at J to 4 bases, leaving 9 bases not matched to a gene. The CDR3 loop is CASRRGGGGETQYF. In DNA form, the CDR3 reads TGTGCCAGTCGCCGCGGGGGGGGAGGAGAGACCCAGTACTTC.

J is TRBJ1-2 and V is TRBV10-3; D is unresolved. This CDR3 comprises 13 residues. Trimming pared 7 bases from V and 4 bases from J, leaving 13 bases between. CDR1 ENHRY and CDR2 SYGVKD come from the germline V gene. CDR3 nucleotides: TGTGCCATCAAATCCCCCCTCCGCTATGGCTACACCTTC. Translated: CAIKSPLRYGYTF.

V is TRBV11-3 and J is TRBJ2-1; D gene unclear. The V end lost 5 bases, the J end lost 8 bases, and 10 bases lay between the germline ends. The germline gives CDR1 SGHNT, CDR2 YENEEA. The CDR3 is made up of 12 amino acids. The CDR3 coding sequence is TGTGCCAGCAGCCAAGCAGGATATGAGCAGTTCTTC. This sequence encodes CASSQAGYEQFF. The full variable domain, rest sourced from reference TRBV11-3 and TRBJ2-1, is EAGVVQSPRYKIIEKKQPVAFWCNPISGHNTLYWYLQNLGQGPELLIRYENEEAVDDSQLPKDRFSAERLKGVDSTLKIQPAELGDSAVYLCASSQAGYEQFFGPGTRLTVL.

This chain joins TRBV7-9 and TRBJ2-5; 11 bases align to TRBD2. Germline V CDR1 and CDR2: SEHNR, FQNEAQ (reference sequence). The junction had 11 bases not matched to a gene; V was cut back by 3 bases and J by 5 bases. The CDR3 runs to 17 residues. Written as DNA, the CDR3 is TGTGCCAGCAGCTTCCGCGGGACTAGCGGAAGATTTGAGACCCAGTACTTC. Protein: CASSFRGTSGRFETQYF.